This T cell receptor beta chain was obtained from a study of siplizumab effects on memory and regulatory T cells. TCRdb's table, derived via immunoSEQ multiplex PCR, lists solely in-frame clones and lacks some. Among 85,000 to 130,000 clones listed, 91% were seen once. The material sequenced was CD4+ T cells sorted from blood. This TCR was recovered from a human donor in good health. Some clones in this sample may be carry-over from other donors' samples.

The CDR3 here is CASSKGVAESFYEQYF. DNA of the CDR3: TGTGCCAGCAGCAAAGGGGTAGCGGAGTCCTTCTACGAGCAGTACTTC. The gene calls are TRBV21-1 and TRBJ2-7; TRBD2 reflects the table's D call only, with no check against the DNA. TRBV21-1 is marked as a pseudogene. The CDR3 length is 16 residues.